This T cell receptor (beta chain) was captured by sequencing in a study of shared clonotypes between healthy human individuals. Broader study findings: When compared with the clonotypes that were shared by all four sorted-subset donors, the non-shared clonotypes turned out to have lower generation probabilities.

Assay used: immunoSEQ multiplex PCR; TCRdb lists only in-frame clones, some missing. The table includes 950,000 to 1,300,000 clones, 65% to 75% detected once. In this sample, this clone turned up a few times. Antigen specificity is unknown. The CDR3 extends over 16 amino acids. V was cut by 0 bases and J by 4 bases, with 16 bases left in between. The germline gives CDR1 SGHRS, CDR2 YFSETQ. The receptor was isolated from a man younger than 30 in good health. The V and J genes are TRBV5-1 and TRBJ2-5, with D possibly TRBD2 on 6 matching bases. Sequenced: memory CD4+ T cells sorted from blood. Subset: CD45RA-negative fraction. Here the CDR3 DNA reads TGCGCCAGCAGCTTGGGTCCCAACGGGAGTGGAGAGACCCAGTACTTC. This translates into CASSLGPNGSGETQYF.